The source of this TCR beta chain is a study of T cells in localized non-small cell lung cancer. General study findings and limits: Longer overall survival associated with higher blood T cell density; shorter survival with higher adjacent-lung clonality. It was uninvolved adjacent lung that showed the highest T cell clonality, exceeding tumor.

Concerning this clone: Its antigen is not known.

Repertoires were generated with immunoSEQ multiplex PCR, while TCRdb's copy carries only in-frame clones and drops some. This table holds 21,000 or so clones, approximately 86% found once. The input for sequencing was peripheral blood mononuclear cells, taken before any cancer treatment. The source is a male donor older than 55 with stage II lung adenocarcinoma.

DNA for the CDR3: TGTGCCAGCAGCTTCGGCAGGGTGGGGACCCAGTACTTC. It is translated as CASSFGRVGTQYF. The V and J genes are TRBV5-4 and TRBJ2-5, with D perhaps matching TRBD1 (5 bases). Germline V gives CDR1 SGHNT, CDR2 YYREEE (reference sequence). V was pared by 2 bases and J by 7 bases, with 12 bases between. The CDR3 covers 13 residues.